The 9 T cell receptor beta chains below all came from one sample that was sequenced in a study of T cells in Graves' hyperthyroidism and ophthalmopathy. Amplification yielded TCR beta CDR3 regions, with RNA transcripts as the source. The primer set for the first-round RT-PCR of the TCR CDR3 was HTBI. TCRdb reprocessed the multiplex PCR reads via MiXCR and lists one record per CDR3 protein. Of around 480,000 distinct CDR3 sequences detected, approximately 15% appear once; the ten largest clones hold around a sixth. Sequencing used blood. These receptors came from a woman aged 18-30 years with Graves' hyperthyroidism.

J is TRBJ2-7 and V is TRBV7-9; D might be TRBD2 (6 bases). Germline CDR1 SEHNR, CDR2 FQNEAQ (reference sequence). V was trimmed by 5 bases and J by 2 bases, leaving 13 bases between them. CDR3 length: 14 residues. DNA for the CDR3: TGTGCCAGCAGCGGCACGGGACTCACCTACGAGCAGTACTTC. This sequence encodes CASSGTGLTYEQYF.

This rearrangement joins TRBV6-1 to TRBJ1-4; D gene uncertain. This CDR3 contains 15 residues. Trimming took 5 bases from V and 7 from J, leaving 17 bases between them. Per germline, CDR1 MNHNS and CDR2 SASEGT. CDR3 sequence: CASSYDQARGEKLFF. CDR3 bases: TGTGCCAGCAGTTATGATCAAGCCAGAGGTGAAAAACTGTTTTTT.

This clonotype was counted a few times. A single base separates this from a much larger clone, so it may be a read error. This rearrangement joins TRBV12-3 or TRBV12-4 to TRBJ1-5, with 8 bases lining up with TRBD1. The CDR3 contains 14 residues. CDR3 nucleotide sequence: TGTGCCAGCAGTTTGGGACAGGCCAATCAGCTCCAGCATTTT. Translation gives CASSLGQANQLQHF.

The genes are TRBV27 and TRBJ1-1, with D perhaps TRBD1 (6 bases). Germline CDR1 reads MNHEY; CDR2 reads SMNVEV (reference sequence). Trimming removed 0 bases at V and 4 bases at J, with 9 bases between. This CDR3 region has 14 residues. In DNA form, the CDR3 reads TGTGCCAGCAGTTTATCAGGGGGGGCCACTGAAGCTTTCTTT. Translated: CASSLSGGATEAFF.

This clonotype showed up many times. The chain joins TRBV30 to TRBJ1-4, with TRBD1 identical over 8 bases. V lost 2 bases to trimming and J lost 6 bases; unmatched junction nucleotides: 17. Germline V lookup: CDR1 GTSNPN, CDR2 SVGIG (reference sequence). CDR3 size: 18 residues. The chain's CDR3 is CAWSSGFWTGTGDEKLFF. CDR3 coding DNA: TGTGCCTGGAGTTCAGGATTCTGGACAGGGACAGGTGATGAAAAACTGTTTTTT.

This clonotype showed up many times. The CDR3 region is CASSLDSLGEWGYTF. The CDR3 DNA is TGTGCCAGCAGCTTGGACAGCCTCGGGGAGTGGGGCTACACCTTC. V and J are TRBV11-3 and TRBJ1-2; a weak D match, TRBD1 (6 bases). V shed 3 bases and J shed 8 bases, with 19 bases lying between them. This CDR3 has 15 amino acids. Germline CDR1 reads SGHNT; CDR2 reads YENEEA.

This clonotype came up many times. The chain uses TRBV11-1 and TRBJ1-1; possibly TRBD1 for D (6 bases). Trimming stripped 5 bases from V and 7 bases from J, with 14 bases between. This CDR3 spans 13 amino acids. The germline CDR1 and CDR2 sequences are SGHAT and FQDESV (reference sequence). CDR3 DNA sequence: TGTGCCAGCAGCACAACAGGGTTGGGTGAAGCTTTCTTT. It specifies CASSTTGLGEAFF.

This clonotype occurred many times. The chain combines TRBV12-3 or TRBV12-4 with TRBJ2-3; 7 positions match TRBD2. The CDR3 consists of 15 residues. With 6 bases clipped from V and 4 bases from J, the junction kept 10 bases outside the gene matches. The CDR3 loop reads CASRISGSVADTQYF. CDR3 DNA: TGTGCCAGCAGAATTAGCGGGTCCGTTGCAGATACGCAGTATTTT.

This clonotype appeared many times. The V and J genes are TRBV20-1 and TRBJ2-7; D is unclear. CDR3 length: 13 residues. Germline V CDR1 and CDR2: DFQATT, SNEGSKA (reference sequence). With 6 bases removed from V and 4 bases from J, the gap between germline ends came to 16 bases. CDR3 in DNA: TGCAGTGCACGGAGTGCCAGTGGGTACGAGCAGTACGTC. It yields the protein CSARSASGYEQYV.